Below are 16 T cell receptor beta chains sequenced from a single sample in a study of shared clonotypes between healthy human individuals. Generated by immunoSEQ multiplex PCR, the TCRdb table keeps only in-frame clones and is missing some. The data contain around 700,000 clones, approximately 74% of them seen just once; the ten biggest clones take up 1.5% to 2%. Sequencing used memory CD4+ T cells sorted from blood. The subset was: CD45RA-negative fraction. The receptor source for this set is a woman aged 30 to 39 in good health.

The rearrangement links TRBV29-1 to TRBJ2-1; a weak D match, TRBD1 (6 bases). Per the germline V gene, CDR1 is SQVTM and CDR2 is ANQGSEA. Deletions cut 3 bases from V and 0 bases from J, with 12 bases between. The CDR3 has 15 amino acids. The CDR3 loop is CSVDRGWSSYNEQFF. The CDR3 bases are TGCAGCGTTGACAGGGGCTGGAGCTCCTACAATGAGCAGTTCTTC.

The chain combines TRBV27 with TRBJ2-7; D unclear. The germline gives CDR1 MNHEY, CDR2 SMNVEV (reference sequence). This CDR3 contains 15 residues. Trimming removed 0 bases from V and 2 bases from J, with 11 bases in between. CDR3 region: CASSLSFPRTYEQYF. Here the CDR3 DNA reads TGTGCCAGCAGTTTATCTTTCCCGAGGACCTACGAGCAGTACTTC.

This sequence joins TRBV19 and TRBJ1-5, with 10 bases aligning to TRBD1. The V gene end was trimmed by 5 bases and the J gene end by 4 bases; junction bases not matched to a gene: 5. Germline lookup yields CDR1 LNHDA and CDR2 SQIVND (reference sequence). The CDR3 has 15 residues. CDR3 sequence: CASSSGTGENQPQHF. The CDR3 DNA is TGTGCCAGTAGTTCAGGGACAGGGGAAAATCAGCCCCAGCATTTT.

V is TRBV7-8 and J is TRBJ2-1; D could derive from TRBD1 or TRBD2 (7 bases each). The germline CDR1 and CDR2 sequences are SGHVS and FQNEAQ. The V gene lost 5 bases and the J gene lost 0 bases, with 20 bases spanning the gap. This CDR3 comprises 18 residues. CDR3 protein: CASSPGGVVQSSYNEQFF. The CDR3, as DNA: TGTGCCAGCAGCCCAGGGGGGGTGGTTCAATCCTCCTACAATGAGCAGTTCTTC.

V usage is TRBV2 and J usage is TRBJ1-4; D unresolved. Trimming shortened V by 6 bases and J by 5 bases, and 10 bases separated the two germline ends. CDR1 SNHLY and CDR2 FYNNEI come from the germline V gene. The CDR3 has 13 residues. CDR3 in amino acids: CASRGYGNEKLFF. As DNA, the CDR3 is TGTGCCAGCAGGGGTTACGGAAATGAAAAACTGTTTTTT.

The V gene is TRBV7-9, the J gene TRBJ2-7; the D gene is possibly TRBD2 (6 bases). Germline V gives CDR1 SEHNR, CDR2 FQNEAQ (reference sequence). V lost 2 bases and J 2 bases, leaving 10 bases between the germline ends. The CDR3 spans 14 residues. The CDR3 sequence: CASSLMGGTYEQYF. The CDR3 region has the DNA TGTGCCAGCAGCTTAATGGGCGGGACCTACGAGCAGTACTTC.

The chain's CDR3 is CASSPSRDGGLREQFF. CDR3 in DNA: TGTGCCAGCAGCCCATCCCGGGACGGTGGTCTGAGGGAGCAGTTCTTC. The gene calls are TRBV11-2 and TRBJ2-1; possibly TRBD1 or TRBD2 for D (5 bases each). The CDR3 loop spans 16 amino acids. Germline-derived CDR1 and CDR2 are SGHAT and FQNNGV. V was pared by 5 bases and J by 10 bases, with 24 bases between.

V and J are TRBV19 and TRBJ1-2; weak D call: TRBD1 (5 bases). CDR3 length equals 17 residues. Germline V gene sequence: CDR1 LNHDA, CDR2 SQIVND (reference sequence). Trimming left V 8 bases short and J 2 bases short, with 24 bases between. The CDR3 protein is CASPCYKRGAGNYGYTF. In DNA, the CDR3 is TGTGCCAGTCCATGCTATAAGAGGGGCGCCGGGAACTATGGCTACACCTTC.

The count of this clone is one. The rearrangement links TRBV5-4 to TRBJ2-2, with no clear D. V lost 4 bases and J 0 bases, leaving 4 bases between the germline ends. This CDR3 contains 13 residues. From germline, CDR1 is SGHNT and CDR2 YYREEE (reference sequence). The CDR3 region is CASSVTNTGELFF. CDR3 nucleotides: TGTGCCAGCAGCGTGACGAACACCGGGGAGCTGTTTTTT.

A few counts support this clone. The same CDR3 is also encoded by other DNA sequences in this sample. This chain links TRBV28 with TRBJ2-7, with unresolved D. V was pared by 3 bases and J by 0 bases, with 6 bases between. Per germline, CDR1 MDHEN and CDR2 SYDVKM. The CDR3 runs 13 residues. DNA of the CDR3: TGTGCCAGCAGTTTCGGGCCCTCCTACGAGCAGTACTTC. Its protein product is CASSFGPSYEQYF.

The genes are TRBV5-1 and TRBJ2-3; 12 bases align to TRBD2. Germline-derived CDR1 and CDR2 are SGHRS and YFSETQ. V dropped 4 bases and J dropped 15; count of bases not matched to a gene: 9. The CDR3 totals 13 residues. CDR3 coding DNA: TGCGCCAGCAGCGAAGCGACTAGCGGGAGAGGATATTTT. This encodes CASSEATSGRGYF.

The V gene is TRBV6-5, the J gene TRBJ2-7; 13 positions agree with TRBD2. Germline lookup yields CDR1 MNHEY and CDR2 SVGAGI. Unmatched junction bases numbered 4, after V lost 6 bases and J lost 2 bases. The CDR3 extends over 15 amino acids. CDR3 sequence (DNA): TGTGCCAGCAGCCGCGGGACTAGCGGGACCTACGAGCAGTACTTC. It yields the protein CASSRGTSGTYEQYF.

The chain recombines TRBV28 with TRBJ2-7, with a tentative D call TRBD1 (6 bases). Germline CDR1 MDHEN, CDR2 SYDVKM. The CDR3 contains 16 residues. V was cut by 5 bases and J by 1 base, with 18 bases left in between. The CDR3 spells CASSPLGRTASYEQYF. In nucleotides, the CDR3 is TGTGCCAGCAGTCCCCTCGGGCGGACAGCATCCTACGAGCAGTACTTC.

CDR3: CASSLKGDQPQHF. The CDR3, as DNA: TGTGCCAGCAGCTTAAAAGGGGATCAGCCCCAGCATTTT. The chain employs TRBV7-9 and TRBJ1-5, with D maybe TRBD1 (5 bases). Germline V gives CDR1 SEHNR, CDR2 FQNEAQ (reference sequence). The CDR3 sequence is 13 residues long. Trimming cost V 2 bases and J 5 bases, with 7 bases left between them.

The rearrangement joins TRBV27 to TRBJ2-7; tentative D call: TRBD1 (5 bases). V was clipped by 4 bases and J by 0 bases, with 13 bases between them. In germline, CDR1 is MNHEY, CDR2 SMNVEV (reference sequence). This CDR3 is 15 amino acids long. The CDR3 DNA sequence: TGTGCCAGCAGTTCCAGTGGGGCGGACTCCTACGAGCAGTACTTC. It specifies CASSSSGADSYEQYF.

The rearrangement joins TRBV7-9 to TRBJ2-1; the D is unclear. V dropped 6 bases and J dropped 3 bases, with 9 bases sitting between them. This CDR3 is built from 13 residues. Germline loops: CDR1 SEHNR, CDR2 FQNEAQ (reference sequence). Written as DNA, the CDR3 is TGTGCCAGCAGGCTGGGGAACTACAATGAGCAGTTCTTC. It yields the protein CASRLGNYNEQFF.